The 27 T cell receptor beta chains listed next were all sequenced from one sample in a study of T-cell reconstitution after alpha-beta-depleted transplantation in children. Unique molecular identifiers featured in how the TCRbeta library was prepared. Using its own MiXCR run on the PCR reads, TCRdb lists one record per CDR3 protein. This sample yields about half a million distinct CDR3 sequences, of which approximately 13% are seen a single time; 5% to 6% belongs to the top ten. Source: PBMCs from the stem cell graft donor, taken from the stem cell graft. The receptors originated from a human donor who donated a stem cell graft to a child with combined immunodeficiency.

In the case of this clonotype: The missing conserved phenylalanine or tryptophan at the end of this CDR3 makes a read error likely. The J gene is TRBJ2-7, the V gene TRBV4-2; 10 bases fit TRBD2. The CDR3 loop spans 17 amino acids. The V gene's germline CDR1 is LGHNA and CDR2 YNFKEQ. V trimming: 0 bases; J trimming: 7 bases; junction bases outside the gene matches: 12. The CDR3: CASSQDLGAGGLREQYL. In nucleotides, the CDR3 is TGTGCCAGCAGCCAAGATCTCGGAGCGGGGGGGCTCCGGGAGCAGTACCTC.

The J gene is TRBJ1-2, the V gene TRBV12-3 or TRBV12-4, with TRBD1 identical over 7 bases. V was clipped by 4 bases and J by 7 bases; unmatched bases: 6. The CDR3 consists of 13 residues. CDR3 residues: CASSSLNRGGYTF. CDR3 DNA: TGTGCCAGCAGTTCACTAAACAGGGGTGGCTACACCTTC.

The rearrangement links TRBV9 to TRBJ1-1; tentatively, D is TRBD1 (6 bases). The CDR3 has 13 amino acids. V dropped 10 bases and J dropped 0 bases, with 13 bases sitting between them. CDR1 and CDR2 from the germline V gene are SGDLS and YYNGEE. CDR3: CASQGGVNTEAFF. CDR3 DNA sequence: TGTGCCTCCCAAGGGGGTGTGAACACTGAAGCTTTCTTT.

This chain uses TRBV9 with TRBJ2-1; perhaps TRBD2 as D (5 bases). The length of the CDR3 is 16 residues. Trimming shortened V by 0 bases and J by 3 bases, and 13 bases separated the two germline ends. In germline, CDR1 is SGDLS, CDR2 YYNGEE. CDR3 coding DNA: TGTGCCAGCAGCGTAGGAGGGCCAGAGGGCTACAATGAGCAGTTCTTC. Its protein is CASSVGGPEGYNEQFF. The entire variable domain, with the rest obtained from reference TRBV9 and TRBJ2-1, is as follows: DSGVTQTPKHLITATGQRVTLRCSPRSGDLSVYWYQQSLDQGLQFLIQYYNGEERAKGNILERFSAQQFPDLHSELNLSSLELGDSALYFCASSVGGPEGYNEQFFGPGTRLTVL.

In DNA, the CDR3 is TGTGCCAGCAGCTCGGCCGGGGACAGAGACACCTATGGCTACACCTTC. It specifies CASSSAGDRDTYGYTF. The V and J genes are TRBV13 and TRBJ1-2, with 7 bases that match TRBD1. Losses at the gene ends were 4 bases for V and 4 bases for J; bases not matched to a gene: 12. From germline, CDR1 is PRHDT and CDR2 FYEKMQ (reference sequence). This CDR3 is built from 16 residues.

The CDR3 DNA sequence: TGTGCCAGCAGTGAAGCGAGGGGAAACTATGGCTACACCTTC. Amino acids: CASSEARGNYGYTF. The chain combines TRBV2 with TRBJ1-2, with D maybe TRBD1 (5 bases). Looked up from germline, CDR1 is SNHLY and CDR2 is FYNNEI. V lost 0 bases, J lost 2 bases, and 7 bases lay in between. The CDR3 consists of 14 residues. Combining the CDR3 with reference TRBV2 and TRBJ1-2 gives the whole variable domain EPEVTQTPSHQVTQMGQEVILRCVPISNHLYFYWYRQILGQKVEFLVSFYNNEISEKSEIFDDQFSVERPDGSNFTLKIRSTKLEDSAMYFCASSEARGNYGYTFGSGTRLTVV.

This clonotype was seen many times. The CDR3 DNA sequence: TGCAGTGCTAGTACCGGACTAGACTACAATGAGCAGTTCTTC. Protein product: CSASTGLDYNEQFF. This chain joins TRBV20-1 and TRBJ2-1; 7 bases are shared with TRBD2. The length of the CDR3 is 14 residues. The J segment lost 3 bases and the V segment lost 3 bases, leaving 5 bases of the junction unmatched. CDR1 and CDR2 (germline): DFQATT, SNEGSKA (reference sequence).

This clonotype was seen only a few times. The chain carries TRBV4-1 and TRBJ2-2; D not resolved. The germline V and J ends were trimmed by 2 bases and 6 bases, with 7 bases remaining between them. CDR3 length equals 13 residues. Germline assignment: CDR1 MGHRA and CDR2 YSYEKL. As DNA, the CDR3 is TGCGCCAGCAGCCAACAAGGCTCCGGGGAGCTGTTTTTT. Its translation: CASSQQGSGELFF.

The CDR3 region has the DNA TGTGCCAGCAGCTTAAATGGCGGGACAGATACGCAGTATTTT. Amino acid sequence: CASSLNGGTDTQYF. The J gene is TRBJ2-3, the V gene TRBV7-2; D may be TRBD2 (5 bases). V lost 2 bases, J lost 3 bases, and 9 bases lay in between. CDR3 size: 14 residues. Germline assignment: CDR1 SGHTA and CDR2 FQGNSA. The full variable domain, in which reference TRBV7-2 and TRBJ2-3 provide the parts outside the CDR3, is GAGVSQSPSNKVTEKGKDVELRCDPISGHTALYWYRQSLGQGLEFLIYFQGNSAPDKSGLPSDRFSAERTGGSVSTLTIQRTQQEDSAVYLCASSLNGGTDTQYFGPGTRLTVL.

This chain joins TRBV7-2 and TRBJ2-7; D is possibly TRBD1 (5 bases). V was cut by 3 bases and J by 3 bases, with 21 bases left in between. Germline CDR1 and CDR2: SGHTA and FQGNSA. The length of the CDR3 is 17 residues. DNA of the CDR3: TGTGCCAGCAGCTTGGGTGGGATGGAGACAGACCTCTACGAGCAGTACTTC. The encoded protein is CASSLGGMETDLYEQYF.

The chain combines TRBV6-2 or TRBV6-3 with TRBJ1-2, with no clear D. V lost 6 bases, J lost 4 bases, and 9 bases lay in between. This CDR3 has 12 amino acids. The germline gives CDR1 MNHEY, CDR2 SVGEGT. CDR3 in DNA: TGTGCCAGCAGGACGAACAGCTATGGCTACACCTTC. Its protein is CASRTNSYGYTF.

This chain connects TRBV18 to TRBJ2-1; maybe TRBD2 (5 bases). V was trimmed by 6 bases and J by 3 bases, leaving 24 bases between them. The CDR3 has 18 amino acids. Germline V gene lookup returns CDR1 KGHSH and CDR2 LQKENI. CDR3 in amino acids: CASSKGQPDSQIYNEQFF. CDR3 sequence (DNA): TGTGCCAGCTCGAAAGGGCAGCCGGACTCCCAGATCTACAATGAGCAGTTCTTC.

This clonotype was picked up many times. This chain links TRBV4-2 with TRBJ2-3, with a weak D call TRBD2 (6 bases). The germline CDR1 and CDR2 sequences are LGHNA and YNFKEQ. This CDR3 spans 18 amino acids. Trimming stripped 0 bases from V and 8 bases from J, with 24 bases between. CDR3 sequence reads: CASSQDGGTHILRGTQYF. The CDR3 nucleotides read TGTGCCAGCAGCCAAGATGGTGGGACTCATATATTGCGCGGTACGCAGTATTTT.

This clonotype was seen a few times. This chain connects TRBV7-2 to TRBJ2-5, with TRBD2 as a possible D gene (7 bases). Germline CDR1 is SGHTA and CDR2 is FQGNSA. This CDR3 contains 16 residues. Trimming removed 3 bases from V and 7 bases from J, with 21 bases in between. CDR3 coding DNA: TGTGCCAGCAGCTTCCCAGCGGGATGGGGGCTCGGGACCCAGTACTTC. Encoded protein: CASSFPAGWGLGTQYF.

The chain is built from TRBV12-3 or TRBV12-4 and TRBJ2-3, with D perhaps matching TRBD2 (7 bases). V lost 7 bases, J lost 2 bases, and 19 bases lay in between. The CDR3 runs to 16 residues. The CDR3 region is CASNPFGGGYTDTQYF. The CDR3 region has the DNA TGTGCCAGCAATCCTTTTGGGGGGGGCTACACAGATACGCAGTATTTT.

This clonotype was picked up a small number of times. The rearrangement joins TRBV3-1 to TRBJ2-7; D is possibly TRBD1 (5 bases). The germline V and J ends were trimmed by 0 bases and 5 bases, with 11 bases remaining between them. The germline V gene encodes CDR1 LGHDT and CDR2 YNNKEL (reference sequence). The CDR3 extends over 14 amino acids. CDR3 bases: TGTGCCAGCAGCCAAGAAGTAGGGGCGGACGAGCAGTACTTC. Translated: CASSQEVGADEQYF.

This clonotype has more than one count but fewer than ten. The rearrangement uses TRBV6-2 or TRBV6-3 and TRBJ2-1; D is possibly TRBD2 (5 bases). The CDR3 consists of 12 residues. With 3 bases removed from V and 9 bases from J, the gap between germline ends came to 9 bases. Germline V lookup: CDR1 MNHEY, CDR2 SVGEGT. CDR3 DNA: TGTGCCAGCAGTTATACTAGTTCTGAGCAGTTCTTC. It specifies CASSYTSSEQFF.

The CDR3 coding sequence is TGCGCCAGCAGCTTTGGCATAAACTCCTACGAGCAGTACTTC. Protein product: CASSFGINSYEQYF. The rearrangement joins TRBV5-1 to TRBJ2-7; D gene ambiguous. Germline assignment: CDR1 SGHRS and CDR2 YFSETQ. This CDR3 has 14 residues. V gave up 2 bases and J gave up 0 bases, with 9 bases separating them.

There are a few counts of this clonotype. The chain uses TRBV7-2 and TRBJ2-2; D uncertain. The CDR3 covers 15 residues. Germline V gene sequence: CDR1 SGHTA, CDR2 FQGNSA. The V gene lost 1 base and the J gene lost 3 bases, with 9 bases spanning the gap. The CDR3 is CASSLVTAYTGELFF. The CDR3 DNA follows: TGTGCCAGCAGCTTAGTAACGGCGTACACCGGGGAGCTGTTTTTT.

This chain connects TRBV10-3 to TRBJ1-1; D unclear. CDR1 is ENHRY, CDR2 SYGVKD, per germline. This CDR3 has 12 amino acids. V was shortened by 5 bases and J by 0 bases, with 4 bases between the two germline ends. The DNA of the CDR3 is TGTGCCATCAGTAACCTGAACACTGAAGCTTTCTTT. It translates to CAISNLNTEAFF.

V is TRBV20-1 and J is TRBJ2-1; the D gene is possibly TRBD1 (6 bases). Between the trimmed V and J ends, which lost 2 bases and 3 bases, there was a span of 8 bases. The CDR3 runs 13 residues. CDR1 is DFQATT and CDR2 is SNEGSKA in the germline V gene (reference sequence). Here the CDR3 DNA reads TGCAGTGCTAGAAGGGGGAACTACAATGAGCAGTTCTTC. Protein product: CSARRGNYNEQFF.

CDR3 loop: CASSRTTSGNNNEQFF. CDR3 nucleotides: TGTGCCAGCAGTCGTACTACTAGCGGCAACAACAATGAGCAGTTCTTC. The chain is built from TRBV6-5 and TRBJ2-1; 8 positions agree with TRBD2. The germline CDR1 and CDR2 sequences are MNHEY and SVGAGI. V lost 5 bases and J lost 5; bases outside the gene matches: 11. The CDR3 is 16 residues long.

This clonotype was observed many times. The chain links TRBV10-3 to TRBJ2-6; 8 bases agree with TRBD2. The V gene end was trimmed by 6 bases and the J gene end by 0 bases; junction bases not matched to a gene: 7. CDR3 length equals 17 residues. Germline CDR1 ENHRY, CDR2 SYGVKD. CDR3 region: CAISRWAGGSGANVLTF. Written as DNA, the CDR3 is TGTGCCATCAGCCGATGGGCGGGGGGCTCTGGGGCCAACGTCCTGACTTTC.

This clonotype was observed a handful of times. This chain links TRBV7-8 with TRBJ1-1; D remains ambiguous. The germline V gene has CDR1 SGHVS and CDR2 FQNEAQ. The CDR3 is 16 residues long. Trimming pared 2 bases from V and 0 bases from J, leaving 13 bases between. DNA for the CDR3: TGTGCCAGCAGCTTAATCCCCTCCTCCCTGAACACTGAAGCTTTCTTT. Its protein is CASSLIPSSLNTEAFF.

CDR3 nucleotides: TGTGCCAGCAGTGAAGTTAGTGTGGACCTTTCCTACGAGCAGTACTTC. Residues: CASSEVSVDLSYEQYF. V gene TRBV2 combines with J gene TRBJ2-7; D unresolved. CDR1 and CDR2 (germline): SNHLY, FYNNEI. This CDR3 is 16 amino acids long. Trimming removed 1 base at V and 1 base at J, with 14 bases between.

This clonotype was observed at least ten times. The DNA of the CDR3 is TGTGCCAGCAGCCTCCGACTGCCCACAGATACGCAGTATTTT. Encoded protein: CASSLRLPTDTQYF. This sequence joins TRBV12-3 or TRBV12-4 and TRBJ2-3; D ambiguous. There are 14 residues in the CDR3. The germline V and J ends were trimmed by 6 bases and 2 bases, with 12 bases remaining between them.

This clonotype was found a few times. The chain couples TRBV12-3 or TRBV12-4 to TRBJ2-5, with TRBD2 identical over 7 bases. With V trimmed by 7 bases and J by 5 bases, 10 bases remained unmatched. The CDR3 consists of 14 residues. This CDR3 reads CASTGTPLAETQYF. The CDR3 DNA reads as TGTGCCAGCACCGGGACTCCACTAGCGGAGACCCAGTACTTC.